What follows is one TCR beta chain and its context. Antigen specificity is unknown. Mismatch repair deficiency was confirmed in all patients, by PCR or immunohistochemistry. Three pembrolizumab responders had their TCRs sequenced. The protocol was immunoSEQ multiplex PCR, while the TCRdb copy is restricted to in-frame clones and leaves out a portion. The data hold about 120,000 clones, with roughly 86% observed a single time. These data come from a study of PD-1 blockade in mismatch repair-deficient tumors. Looked up from germline, CDR1 is MNHNY and CDR2 is SVGAGI (reference sequence). The V and J ends lost 5 bases and 0 bases respectively, with 17 bases between them. The CDR3 totals 16 residues. Study results and limitations: After pembrolizumab, tumor-resident clones rose rapidly, then generally contracted before radiologic responses.

The genes are TRBV6-6 and TRBJ2-7; D unresolved. The specimen comprised peripheral blood, sampled roughly 70 weeks after starting pembrolizumab. This receptor was taken from an adult with mismatch repair-deficient cancer. CDR3 amino acids: CASSPPRLLSSYEQYF. The CDR3 DNA reads TGTGCCAGCAGTCCGCCCAGGTTGTTAAGCTCCTACGAGCAGTACTTC.